This T cell receptor (beta chain) was captured by sequencing in a study of CD8+ T cells in alopecia areata. Study findings and constraints: Unlike in mice, where it was clearer, TCR sharing across patients was less clear, possibly HLA-related. Scalp repertoires also include resident alphabeta T cells from normal skin. Affected scalp, especially in alopecia totalis/universalis, had a higher clonality than normal scalp did.

The CDR3 is 18 amino acids. CDR1 and CDR2 from the germline V gene are SGHRS and YFSETQ. Unmatched junction bases numbered 17, after V lost 4 bases and J lost 10 bases. As the sequencing template, cDNA was produced by extracting RNA and reverse transcribing it. TCRdb's copy holds only in-frame clones and misses some; the assay was immunoSEQ multiplex PCR. Among under 40,000 clones listed, about 60% were seen once. As regards this clone: Its antigen remains unknown.

Sequencing was done on a sample of NKG2D-high CD8+ T cells sorted from blood. This chain uses TRBV5-1 with TRBJ2-1; 13 bases are a match to TRBD2. The origin of this receptor is a human donor with alopecia areata. As DNA, the CDR3 is TGCGCCAGCAGCGCGGGACTAGCGGGATGGGCAGTATCTGGAGAGCAGTTCTTC. Amino acid sequence: CASSAGLAGWAVSGEQFF.